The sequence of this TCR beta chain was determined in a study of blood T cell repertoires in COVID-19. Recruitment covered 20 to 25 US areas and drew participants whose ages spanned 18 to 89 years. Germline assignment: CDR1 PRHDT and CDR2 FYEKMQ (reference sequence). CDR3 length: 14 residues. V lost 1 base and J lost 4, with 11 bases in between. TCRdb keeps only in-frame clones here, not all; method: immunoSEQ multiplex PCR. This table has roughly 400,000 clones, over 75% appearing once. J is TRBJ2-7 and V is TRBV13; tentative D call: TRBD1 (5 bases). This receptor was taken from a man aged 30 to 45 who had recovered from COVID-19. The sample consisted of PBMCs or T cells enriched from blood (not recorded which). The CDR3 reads CASSLVGQNYEQYF. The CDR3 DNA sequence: TGTGCCAGCAGCTTAGTCGGACAAAATTACGAGCAGTACTTC.